These 13 T cell receptor beta chains originate from one sample sequenced in a study of cytomegalovirus exposure and HLA in healthy donors. Primers: 60 Vbeta forward and 13 Jbeta reverse. Profiled with immunoSEQ multiplex PCR; TCRdb holds only in-frame clones, not every one. Here the sample spans roughly 100,000 clones, 65% being singletons. Material for sequencing was PBMCs. The receptors here all came from a woman between 50 and 59 years old in good health and CMV-seropositive.

The chain employs TRBV7-2 and TRBJ2-2, with TRBD2 identical over 9 bases. The CDR3 totals 15 residues. The V segment lost 2 bases and the J segment 6 bases; nucleotides outside the gene matches: 4. Germline V gene lookup returns CDR1 SGHTA and CDR2 FQGNSA. CDR3 DNA sequence: TGTGCCAGCAGCTTAAAAGCGGGGGGTTCCGGGGAGCTGTTTTTT. Translated, it gives CASSLKAGGSGELFF.

CDR3 region: CASSLATSRGYEQYF. CDR3 DNA sequence: TGTGCCAGCAGCTTGGCCACAAGTCGGGGCTACGAGCAGTACTTC. The gene calls are TRBV5-6 and TRBJ2-7; a possible D gene is TRBD2 (5 bases). The germline V gene encodes CDR1 SGHDT and CDR2 YYEEEE. Trimming pared 0 bases from V and 3 bases from J, leaving 13 bases between. CDR3 size: 15 residues. Complete variable domain (other parts from reference TRBV5-6 and TRBJ2-7): DAGVTQSPTHLIKTRGQQVTLRCSPKSGHDTVSWYQQALGQGPQFIFQYYEEEERQRGNFPDRFSGHQFPNYSSELNVNALLLGDSALYLCASSLATSRGYEQYFGPGTRLTVT.

V usage is TRBV7-2 and J usage is TRBJ1-2; tentative D call: TRBD1 (5 bases). CDR3 length: 13 residues. CDR1 is SGHTA and CDR2 is FQGNSA in the germline V gene. V was shortened by 5 bases and J by 3 bases, with 10 bases between the two germline ends. The CDR3 region is CASSARDYYGYTF. CDR3 coding DNA: TGTGCCAGCAGCGCCCGGGACTACTATGGCTACACCTTC.

The chain employs TRBV14 and TRBJ1-1, with TRBD1 identical over 8 bases. Germline V lookup: CDR1 SGHDN, CDR2 FVKESK. After removal of 4 bases from V and 4 bases from J, the junction contained 8 bases not matched to a gene. The CDR3 is 15 residues long. The CDR3 nucleotides are TGTGCCAGCAGCCCTCGGACAGGGTGGGGCACTGAAGCTTTCTTT. It translates to CASSPRTGWGTEAFF.

J is TRBJ2-2 and V is TRBV10-2, with 9 bases that match TRBD2. Germline assignment: CDR1 WSHSY and CDR2 SAAADI. This CDR3 spans 16 amino acids. The J segment lost 0 bases and the V segment lost 4 bases, leaving 3 bases of the junction unmatched. Written as DNA, the CDR3 is TGCGCCAGCAGTGGTAGCGGGGGAACGAACACCGGGGAGCTGTTTTTT. It translates to CASSGSGGTNTGELFF.

This sequence joins TRBV10-3 and TRBJ1-1; D ambiguous. In germline, CDR1 is ENHRY, CDR2 SYGVKD. The CDR3 extends over 12 amino acids. V shed 10 bases and J shed 7 bases, with 16 bases lying between them. The CDR3 DNA is TGTGCCACCGTGAGCGGGGTCGGTGAAGCTTTCTTT. It translates to CATVSGVGEAFF.

The chain joins TRBV27 to TRBJ2-1; D possibly corresponds to TRBD1 (6 bases). The CDR3 totals 16 residues. Germline V gene data show CDR1 as MNHEY and CDR2 as SMNVEV (reference sequence). The ends were cut back, 6 bases at V and 0 bases at J, with 15 bases in the middle. The CDR3 DNA is TGTGCCAGCAGCTCGTATCTGGGGGCCTCCTACAATGAGCAGTTCTTC. Protein sequence: CASSSYLGASYNEQFF.

The CDR3 DNA follows: TGCAGCGTCCCAAACAGGGCCGGCTACGACTATGGCTACACCTTC. The encoded protein is CSVPNRAGYDYGYTF. The chain joins TRBV29-1 to TRBJ1-2, with a possible D match to TRBD1 (6 bases). Germline CDR1 and CDR2: SQVTM and ANQGSEA. The CDR3 covers 15 residues. V was clipped by 6 bases and J by 3 bases, with 20 bases between them.

This clone appeared a few times. The V call is TRBV5-1, the J call TRBJ2-5, with TRBD2 identical over 15 bases. The CDR3 spans 16 residues. CDR1 is SGHRS and CDR2 is YFSETQ in the germline V gene. Germline trimming cut 7 bases from V and 2 bases from J; bases unmatched to any gene: 6. The CDR3 DNA reads TGCGCCAGCGGAGACGGGACTAGCGGGGGGCAAGAGACCCAGTACTTC. It specifies CASGDGTSGGQETQYF.

This chain connects TRBV6-5 to TRBJ1-1, with D perhaps TRBD1 (5 bases). The length of the CDR3 is 12 residues. V dropped 5 bases and J dropped 3 bases, with 7 bases sitting between them. Germline-derived CDR1 and CDR2 are MNHEY and SVGAGI. DNA of the CDR3: TGTGCCAGCAGTCCGACAGACACTGAAGCTTTCTTT. Protein sequence: CASSPTDTEAFF.

The chain joins TRBV11-2 to TRBJ2-7; 8 nucleotides line up with TRBD1. Trimming removed 4 bases from V and 2 bases from J; junction bases left unmatched: 10. The germline V gene has CDR1 SGHAT and CDR2 FQNNGV. The CDR3 is 16 amino acids. The CDR3 region is CASSSTLTGAPYEQYF. CDR3 DNA sequence: TGTGCCAGCAGCTCGACCTTGACAGGGGCGCCCTACGAGCAGTACTTC.

The rearrangement joins TRBV28 to TRBJ1-5; no reliable D call. Germline V lookup: CDR1 MDHEN, CDR2 SYDVKM. The CDR3 loop spans 15 amino acids. Trimming shortened V by 8 bases and J by 0 bases, and 14 bases separated the two germline ends. CDR3: CASASLINSNQPQHF. CDR3 nucleotides: TGTGCCAGCGCCAGTTTAATTAATAGCAATCAGCCCCAGCATTTT. The full variable domain, its missing parts supplied by reference TRBV28 and TRBJ1-5, is DVKVTQSSRYLVKRTGEKVFLECVQDMDHENMFWYRQDPGLGLRLIYFSYDVKMKEKGDIPEGYSVSREKKERFSLILESASTNQTSMYLCASASLINSNQPQHFGDGTRLSIL.

The V call is TRBV28, the J call TRBJ1-2, with D unclear. Per germline, CDR1 MDHEN and CDR2 SYDVKM. V gave up 5 bases and J gave up 5 bases, with 18 bases separating them. This CDR3 has 15 residues. The CDR3 region has the DNA TGTGCCAGCAGTAGCTACGGTGGGAGCGGATATGGCTACACCTTC. Its protein product is CASSSYGGSGYGYTF.